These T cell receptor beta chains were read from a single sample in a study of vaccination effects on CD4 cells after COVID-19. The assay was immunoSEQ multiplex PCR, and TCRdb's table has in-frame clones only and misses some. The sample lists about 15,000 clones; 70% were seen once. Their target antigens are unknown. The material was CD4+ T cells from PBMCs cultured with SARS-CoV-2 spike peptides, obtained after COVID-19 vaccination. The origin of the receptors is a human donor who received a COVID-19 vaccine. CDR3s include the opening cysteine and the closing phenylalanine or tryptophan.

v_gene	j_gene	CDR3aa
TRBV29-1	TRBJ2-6	CSVPEGVSGANVLTF
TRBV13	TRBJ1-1	CASSSLSGENTEAFF
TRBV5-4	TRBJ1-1	CASRVETGNTEAFF
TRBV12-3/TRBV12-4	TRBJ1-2	CASSKGGLYGYTF
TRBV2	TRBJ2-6	CASSETRTASSGANVLTF
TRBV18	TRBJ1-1	CASSPRKGENTEAFF
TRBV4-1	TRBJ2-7	CASSRTGRSYEQYF
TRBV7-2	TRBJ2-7	CASSPRSGGAGGSYEQYF
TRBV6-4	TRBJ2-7	CASSGDRGHEQYF
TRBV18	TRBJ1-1	CASSSSGATVEAFF
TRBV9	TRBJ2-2	CASSRAGSPGSTGELFF
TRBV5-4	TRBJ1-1	CASSLDSLNTEAFF
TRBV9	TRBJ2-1	CASSVAGTSGRNEQFF
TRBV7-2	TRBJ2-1	CASSSASGSSSYNEQFF
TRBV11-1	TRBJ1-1	CASSLDRWTVNTEAFF
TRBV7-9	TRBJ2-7	CASSRGAGNEQYF
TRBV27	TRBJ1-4	CASSTRTATNEKLFF
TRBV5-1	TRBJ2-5	CASSLAQNGVVAPQETQYF
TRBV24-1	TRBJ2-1	CATSDTRLTNEQFF
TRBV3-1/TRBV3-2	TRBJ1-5	CASSQADQPQHF
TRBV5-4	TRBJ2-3	CASSPGTRSTDTQYF
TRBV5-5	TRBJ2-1	CASSPDPYNEQFF
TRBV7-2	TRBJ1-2	CASSPWTGTDGYTF
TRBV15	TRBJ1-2	CATSRGGGSRYGYTF
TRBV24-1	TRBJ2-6	CATSDTASGANVLTF
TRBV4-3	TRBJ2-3	CASSQTDQVNTQYF